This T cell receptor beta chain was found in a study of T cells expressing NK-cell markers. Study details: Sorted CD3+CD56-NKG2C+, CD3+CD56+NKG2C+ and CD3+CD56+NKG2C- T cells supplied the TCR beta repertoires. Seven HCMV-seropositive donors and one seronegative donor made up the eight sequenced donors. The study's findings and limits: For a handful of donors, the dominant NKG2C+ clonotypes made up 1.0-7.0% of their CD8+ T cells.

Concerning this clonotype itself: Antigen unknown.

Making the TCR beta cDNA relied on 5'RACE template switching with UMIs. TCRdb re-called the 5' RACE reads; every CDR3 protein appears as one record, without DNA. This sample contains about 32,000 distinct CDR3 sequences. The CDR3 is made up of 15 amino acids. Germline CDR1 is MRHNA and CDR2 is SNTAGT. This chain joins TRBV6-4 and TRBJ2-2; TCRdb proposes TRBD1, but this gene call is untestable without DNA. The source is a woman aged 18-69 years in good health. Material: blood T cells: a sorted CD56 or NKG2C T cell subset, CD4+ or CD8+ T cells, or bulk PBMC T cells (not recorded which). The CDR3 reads CASSPNTGNTGELFF.